Below, 21 T cell receptor beta chains from the same sample are listed, as sequenced in a study of T cells in localized non-small cell lung cancer. The data were produced by immunoSEQ multiplex PCR, yet TCRdb's version contains in-frame clones alone and is incomplete. Of more than 7,500 clones detected, 92% appear once; the ten largest clones hold around 7.5%. Material: peripheral blood, obtained before any cancer treatment. The receptors stem from a woman between 35 and 75 years old with stage I squamous cell lung carcinoma.

The CDR3 sequence: CASSHMGNQPQHF. CDR3 in DNA: TGTGCCAGCAGCCATATGGGGAACCAGCCCCAGCATTTT. The gene calls are TRBV14 and TRBJ1-5, with D uncertain. Between the trimmed V and J ends, which lost 3 bases and 7 bases, there was a span of 10 bases. Germline values: CDR1 SGHDN, CDR2 FVKESK. This CDR3 is built from 13 residues.

This chain links TRBV2 with TRBJ2-3; the match to TRBD2 covers 12 bases. Germline trimming cut 4 bases from V and 1 base from J; bases unmatched to any gene: 3. Germline V lookup: CDR1 SNHLY, CDR2 FYNNEI. The CDR3 is 16 amino acids. CDR3 protein: CASSGWTSGGTDTQYF. CDR3 nucleotides: TGTGCCAGCAGTGGGTGGACTAGCGGGGGCACAGATACGCAGTATTTT. Drawing the rest from reference TRBV2 and TRBJ2-3, the complete variable domain is EPEVTQTPSHQVTQMGQEVILRCVPISNHLYFYWYRQILGQKVEFLVSFYNNEISEKSEIFDDQFSVERPDGSNFTLKIRSTKLEDSAMYFCASSGWTSGGTDTQYFGPGTRLTVL.

This clone was found once. The genes are TRBV7-9 and TRBJ1-2; the match to TRBD1 covers 7 bases. Germline CDR1 is SEHNR and CDR2 is FQNEAQ (reference sequence). V trimming: 1 base; J trimming: 5 bases; junction bases outside the gene matches: 7. This CDR3 spans 15 amino acids. CDR3 DNA sequence: TGTGCCAGCAGCTTAGACTCCGGGACAGCTTATGGCTACACCTTC. It is translated as CASSLDSGTAYGYTF.

This rearrangement joins TRBV18 to TRBJ1-1, with D possibly being TRBD1 (6 bases). Germline V gene sequence: CDR1 KGHSH, CDR2 LQKENI. The CDR3 has 13 amino acids. Trimming pared 3 bases from V and 4 bases from J, leaving 9 bases between. The CDR3 spells CASSPDRLTEAFF. The CDR3, as DNA: TGTGCCAGCTCACCTGACAGGCTCACTGAAGCTTTCTTT.

The V gene is TRBV5-1, the J gene TRBJ1-1; D is ambiguous. The V gene lost 0 bases and the J gene lost 0 bases, with 12 bases spanning the gap. The germline V gene encodes CDR1 SGHRS and CDR2 YFSETQ. This CDR3 spans 16 amino acids. The CDR3 is CASSLVGIAMNTEAFF. The CDR3 DNA reads as TGCGCCAGCAGCTTGGTAGGTATAGCCATGAACACTGAAGCTTTCTTT.

The rearrangement links TRBV30 to TRBJ2-6, with D perhaps TRBD1 or TRBD2 (6 bases each). The germline V gene encodes CDR1 GTSNPN and CDR2 SVGIG (reference sequence). There are 15 residues in the CDR3. V lost 0 bases, J lost 4 bases, and 10 bases lay in between. The CDR3 bases are TGTGCCTGGAGTGTAGGGGGGACGGGGGCCAACGTCCTGACTTTC. Translation: CAWSVGGTGANVLTF.

The gene calls are TRBV2 and TRBJ2-1, with D uncertain. Germline CDR1 reads SNHLY; CDR2 reads FYNNEI. V dropped 3 bases and J dropped 1 base, with 4 bases sitting between them. The CDR3 totals 13 residues. CDR3 DNA sequence: TGTGCCAGCAGTGAGGGGTCCTACAATGAGCAGTTCTTC. It specifies CASSEGSYNEQFF.

This sequence joins TRBV5-1 and TRBJ2-7; D unresolved. Germline values: CDR1 SGHRS, CDR2 YFSETQ. The germline V and J ends were trimmed by 7 bases and 2 bases, with 19 bases remaining between them. CDR3 length: 15 amino acids. The CDR3 DNA is TGCGCCAGCTCCTTTTCCGGAAATGATCCCTACGAGCAGTACTTC. Protein sequence: CASSFSGNDPYEQYF.

J is TRBJ1-1 and V is TRBV6-5, with a possible D match to TRBD1 (5 bases). Looked up from germline, CDR1 is MNHEY and CDR2 is SVGAGI. V shed 0 bases and J shed 4 bases, with 12 bases lying between them. This CDR3 has 15 residues. The CDR3 DNA sequence: TGTGCCAGCAGTTACTCTGCAGGGACGGGCACTGAAGCTTTCTTT. The encoded protein is CASSYSAGTGTEAFF.

This chain links TRBV30 with TRBJ1-5; a weak D match, TRBD1 (6 bases). The CDR3 has 13 amino acids. Trimming shortened V by 5 bases and J by 6 bases, and 14 bases separated the two germline ends. Germline V gene data show CDR1 as GTSNPN and CDR2 as SVGIG (reference sequence). CDR3 DNA: TGTGCCTGGGACACAGGGTCGGGTCAGCCCCAGCATTTT. Translated: CAWDTGSGQPQHF.

The chain couples TRBV7-9 to TRBJ1-3; D call uncertain. The length of the CDR3 is 14 residues. V lost 1 base and J lost 3, with 7 bases in between. Germline V gene sequence: CDR1 SEHNR, CDR2 FQNEAQ (reference sequence). The chain's CDR3 is CASSLGAGGNTIYF. In nucleotides, the CDR3 is TGTGCCAGCAGCTTAGGGGCAGGTGGAAACACCATATATTTT.

The genes are TRBV2 and TRBJ2-5; D remains ambiguous. Germline V lookup: CDR1 SNHLY, CDR2 FYNNEI. The CDR3 is 11 residues long. V was clipped by 5 bases and J by 5 bases, with 6 bases between them. The CDR3 sequence is CASSFGETQYF. Written as DNA, the CDR3 is TGTGCCAGCAGTTTCGGGGAGACCCAGTACTTC.

The V gene is TRBV7-2, the J gene TRBJ1-6; D is unresolved. There are 16 residues in the CDR3. The V gene lost 2 bases and the J gene lost 7 bases, with 15 bases spanning the gap. Germline assignment: CDR1 SGHTA and CDR2 FQGNSA. In DNA form, the CDR3 reads TGTGCCAGCAGCTTAATGTTGTCAGCCACCAATTCACCCCTCCACTTT. This sequence encodes CASSLMLSATNSPLHF.

The chain is built from TRBV11-1 and TRBJ2-7; D possibly uses TRBD1 or TRBD2 (5 bases each). This CDR3 is built from 12 residues. The V gene's germline CDR1 is SGHAT and CDR2 FQDESV (reference sequence). V was cut by 7 bases and J by 4 bases, with 11 bases left in between. The chain's CDR3 is CASMGPGYEQYF. The CDR3 DNA follows: TGTGCCAGCATGGGACCTGGATACGAGCAGTACTTC.

This clone was picked up one time. The chain uses TRBV27 and TRBJ1-5; D is uncertain. This CDR3 spans 13 amino acids. V was trimmed by 8 bases and J by 0 bases, leaving 8 bases between them. Germline V CDR1 and CDR2: MNHEY, SMNVEV (reference sequence). The CDR3 coding sequence is TGTGCCAGCGCCAGCTTTAGCAATCAGCCCCAGCATTTT. Translation: CASASFSNQPQHF.

The chain joins TRBV2 to TRBJ1-2; D not resolved. This CDR3 has 15 amino acids. The V and J ends lost 1 base and 4 bases respectively, with 13 bases between them. Germline V gene lookup returns CDR1 SNHLY and CDR2 FYNNEI. The CDR3 DNA reads as TGTGCCAGCAGTGAAGAGGTCCGCAGCAGCTATGGCTACACCTTC. It encodes CASSEEVRSSYGYTF.

The chain joins TRBV6-5 to TRBJ1-5, with 7 bases identical to TRBD1. Looked up from germline, CDR1 is MNHEY and CDR2 is SVGAGI. With V trimmed by 2 bases and J by 4 bases, 5 bases remained unmatched. The CDR3 contains 15 residues. In nucleotides, the CDR3 is TGTGCCAGCAGTTACGGCACAGGGGAGAATCAGCCCCAGCATTTT. Encoded protein: CASSYGTGENQPQHF.

The chain joins TRBV4-1 to TRBJ1-2, with unresolved D. The CDR3 sequence is 14 residues long. Germline CDR1 MGHRA, CDR2 YSYEKL. Trimming took 0 bases from V and 7 from J, leaving 12 bases between them. The CDR3 loop is CASSQDASLSGYTF. CDR3 in DNA: TGCGCCAGCAGCCAAGACGCCAGCTTGAGTGGCTACACCTTC.

This chain links TRBV19 with TRBJ1-1, with D unclear. V dropped 8 bases and J dropped 0 bases, with 16 bases sitting between them. The germline V gene encodes CDR1 LNHDA and CDR2 SQIVND (reference sequence). The CDR3 length is 15 residues. The CDR3 protein is CASRGLKNMNTEAFF. The CDR3 bases are TGTGCCAGTCGAGGCTTAAAAAACATGAACACTGAAGCTTTCTTT.

This sequence joins TRBV29-1 and TRBJ2-5; no clear D. This CDR3 contains 12 residues. Germline lookup yields CDR1 SQVTM and CDR2 ANQGSEA. V lost 4 bases and J 0 bases, leaving 6 bases between the germline ends. The CDR3 spells CSVAVDQETQYF. CDR3 bases: TGCAGCGTTGCAGTAGACCAAGAGACCCAGTACTTC.

The rearrangement links TRBV13 to TRBJ1-2; the D gene is possibly TRBD1 (5 bases). CDR1 is PRHDT, CDR2 FYEKMQ, per germline (reference sequence). Trimming removed 3 bases from V and 6 bases from J, with 17 bases in between. The CDR3 is 15 residues long. CDR3 residues: CASSFQGFNRNGYTF. The CDR3 nucleotides read TGTGCCAGCAGCTTCCAGGGATTTAATCGGAATGGCTACACCTTC. Full variable domain (outside the CDR3, taken from reference TRBV13 and TRBJ1-2): AAGVIQSPRHLIKEKRETATLKCYPIPRHDTVYWYQQGPGQDPQFLISFYEKMQSDKGSIPDRFSAQQFSDYHSELNMSSLELGDSALYFCASSFQGFNRNGYTFGSGTRLTVV.